The next 16 T cell receptor beta chains were all read from a single sample in a study of blood T cell repertoires in COVID-19. Sequenced by immunoSEQ multiplex PCR; TCRdb stores in-frame clones only, minus some. Of 450,000 to 500,000 clones listed, approximately 83% are singletons. Sequencing was done on a sample of peripheral blood. These receptor sequences come from a human donor in a cohort sampled during active COVID-19.

The rearrangement joins TRBV6-5 to TRBJ2-5, with 16 bases fitting TRBD2. The V segment lost 8 bases and the J segment 5 bases; nucleotides outside the gene matches: 5. The CDR3 has 15 amino acids. Germline assignment: CDR1 MNHEY and CDR2 SVGAGI. The CDR3 region has the DNA TGTGCCAGCGTTAAGGGACTAGCGGGAGGGGAGACCCAGTACTTC. Amino acid sequence: CASVKGLAGGETQYF.

This clone has only one observation. V is TRBV6-5 and J is TRBJ2-4; no reliable D call. V was clipped by 8 bases and J by 1 base, with 6 bases between them. Germline assignment: CDR1 MNHEY and CDR2 SVGAGI. The CDR3 is made up of 12 amino acids. The CDR3 DNA sequence: TGTGCCAGCGCGTGGGCCAAAAACATTCAGTACTTC. Its translation is CASAWAKNIQYF.

The chain has TRBV15 and TRBJ2-1, with 7 positions matching TRBD1. Trimming took 4 bases from V and 7 from J; bases not matched to a gene: 7. Germline assignment: CDR1 LNHNV and CDR2 YYDKDF (reference sequence). The CDR3 totals 14 residues. CDR3 sequence: CATSTGQSVNEQFF. The CDR3 DNA reads as TGTGCCACCAGCACGGGACAGTCTGTAAATGAGCAGTTCTTC.

This chain connects TRBV7-9 to TRBJ2-3, with TRBD2 as a possible D gene (6 bases). V was cut by 2 bases and J by 2 bases, with 11 bases left in between. The germline V gene encodes CDR1 SEHNR and CDR2 FQNEAQ (reference sequence). The CDR3 spans 15 residues. This CDR3 is CASSLRGLPTDTQYF. The DNA for the CDR3 is TGTGCCAGCAGCTTACGAGGACTACCCACAGATACGCAGTATTTT.

On this clone itself: This CDR3 is also generated by other DNA sequences in the sample. The chain links TRBV6-5 to TRBJ2-7, with 9 bases that match TRBD2. The CDR3 loop spans 15 amino acids. Losses at the gene ends were 0 bases for V and 0 bases for J; bases not matched to a gene: 0. The V gene's germline CDR1 is MNHEY and CDR2 SVGAGI. CDR3 bases: TGTGCCAGCAGTTACTCTAGCGGGAGCTCCTACGAGCAGTACTTC. Translating it yields CASSYSSGSSYEQYF.

The chain uses TRBV19 and TRBJ1-2, with D perhaps matching TRBD1 (6 bases). Germline loops: CDR1 LNHDA, CDR2 SQIVND (reference sequence). The CDR3 totals 13 residues. The V end was cut by 1 base, the J end by 6 bases, with 9 bases between. CDR3 loop: CASSIGGLHGYTF. CDR3 nucleotides: TGTGCCAGTAGTATAGGGGGGCTTCATGGCTACACCTTC.

V gene TRBV28 combines with J gene TRBJ2-1; maybe TRBD2 (5 bases). The CDR3 covers 13 residues. The V gene's germline CDR1 is MDHEN and CDR2 SYDVKM. V was clipped by 10 bases and J by 3 bases, with 13 bases between them. The CDR3 is CAIRRTHYNEQFF. The DNA of the CDR3 is TGTGCCATCCGTCGGACTCACTACAATGAGCAGTTCTTC. Supplemented by reference TRBV28 and TRBJ2-1, the full variable domain reads DVKVTQSSRYLVKRTGEKVFLECVQDMDHENMFWYRQDPGLGLRLIYFSYDVKMKEKGDIPEGYSVSREKKERFSLILESASTNQTSMYLCAIRRTHYNEQFFGPGTRLTVL.

In this sample, this clone turned up a few times. The V gene is TRBV4-2, the J gene TRBJ1-4; D unresolved. CDR1 and CDR2 from the germline V gene are LGHNA and YNFKEQ. The CDR3 consists of 15 residues. V dropped 2 bases and J dropped 0 bases, with 7 bases sitting between them. CDR3 coding DNA: TGTGCCAGCAGCCAAAGAGATCCAACTAATGAAAAACTGTTTTTT. Its protein is CASSQRDPTNEKLFF.

This clone is a singleton in its sample. This rearrangement joins TRBV6-6 to TRBJ1-2, with 7 positions matching TRBD1. CDR1 is MNHNY and CDR2 is SVGAGI in the germline V gene (reference sequence). Losses at the gene ends were 4 bases for V and 3 bases for J; bases not matched to a gene: 8. The CDR3 sequence is 15 residues long. The CDR3 loop reads CASSSSTGVDYGYTF. The CDR3 DNA sequence: TGTGCCAGCAGTTCCTCAACAGGGGTGGACTATGGCTACACCTTC.

The V call is TRBV6-2 or TRBV6-3, the J call TRBJ2-2, with 7 bases identical to TRBD2. V lost 2 bases, J lost 8 bases, and 17 bases stayed unmatched. The CDR3 totals 18 residues. Germline CDR1 MNHEY, CDR2 SVGEGT. In DNA, the CDR3 is TGTGCCAGCAGTTACCTAGCGGAAGCACCTCCCCCCCCGGGGGAGCTGTTTTTT. Protein: CASSYLAEAPPPPGELFF.

This clone appeared once. The V and J genes are TRBV6-5 and TRBJ1-1; 7 bases are a match to TRBD1. The CDR3 loop spans 12 amino acids. Looked up from germline, CDR1 is MNHEY and CDR2 is SVGAGI. With V trimmed by 10 bases and J by 1 base, 3 bases remained unmatched. CDR3 nucleotides: TGTGCCACCAGGGGGGGGAACACTGAAGCTTTCTTT. Residues: CATRGGNTEAFF.

The chain joins TRBV4-3 to TRBJ2-1; TRBD1 is a possible D gene (7 bases). Per the germline V gene, CDR1 is LGHNA and CDR2 is YSLEER. V lost 0 bases to trimming and J lost 7 bases, with 16 bases between them. CDR3 length: 16 amino acids. CDR3 in amino acids: CASSQDQGEAGNEQFF. The CDR3 coding sequence is TGCGCCAGCAGCCAAGATCAGGGGGAGGCGGGGAATGAGCAGTTCTTC.

The chain has TRBV5-6 and TRBJ2-4, with a weak D call TRBD1 (5 bases). This CDR3 spans 14 amino acids. V dropped 0 bases and J dropped 6 bases, with 10 bases sitting between them. Germline CDR1 SGHDT, CDR2 YYEEEE. CDR3 amino acids: CASSLARVRNIQYF. CDR3 coding DNA: TGTGCCAGCAGCTTGGCCAGGGTAAGAAACATTCAGTACTTC.

The chain links TRBV3-1 (or the pseudogene TRBV3-2) to TRBJ2-1; the match to TRBD2 covers 9 bases. The CDR3 is 16 residues long. J was trimmed by 8 bases and V by 4 bases; bases with no gene match: 12. Germline CDR1 is LGHDT and CDR2 is YNNKEL (reference sequence). CDR3: CASSPAGGRAPDEQFF. CDR3 bases: TGTGCCAGCAGCCCGGCGGGCGGGAGGGCCCCCGATGAGCAGTTCTTC.

This sequence joins TRBV5-1 and TRBJ2-5, with 10 bases identical to TRBD2. The CDR3 contains 16 residues. CDR1 is SGHRS, CDR2 YFSETQ, per germline. After removal of 0 bases from V and 5 bases from J, the junction contained 7 bases not matched to a gene. The CDR3 loop reads CASSLEGSGRWETQYF. CDR3 nucleotide sequence: TGCGCCAGCAGCTTGGAAGGTAGCGGGAGGTGGGAGACCCAGTACTTC.

V and J are TRBV27 and TRBJ2-2; 7 nucleotides align to TRBD2. The germline V gene has CDR1 MNHEY and CDR2 SMNVEV (reference sequence). J lost 5 bases, V lost 5 bases, and 5 bases had no gene match. The length of the CDR3 is 14 residues. Here the CDR3 reads CASSRAGGTGELFF. CDR3 bases: TGTGCCAGCAGTCGAGCCGGGGGGACCGGGGAGCTGTTTTTT.